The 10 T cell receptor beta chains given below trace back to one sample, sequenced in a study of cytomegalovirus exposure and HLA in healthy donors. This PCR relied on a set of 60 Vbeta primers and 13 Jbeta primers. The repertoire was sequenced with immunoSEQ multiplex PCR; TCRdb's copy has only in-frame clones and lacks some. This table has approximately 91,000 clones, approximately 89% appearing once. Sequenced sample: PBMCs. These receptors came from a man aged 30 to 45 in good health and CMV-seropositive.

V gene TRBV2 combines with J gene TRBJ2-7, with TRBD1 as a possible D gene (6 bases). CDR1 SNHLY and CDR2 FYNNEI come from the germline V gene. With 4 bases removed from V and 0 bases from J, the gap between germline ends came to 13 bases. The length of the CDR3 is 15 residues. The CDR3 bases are TGTGCCAGCAGTGGGGGGCAACGCCGCTCCTACGAGCAGTACTTC. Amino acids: CASSGGQRRSYEQYF. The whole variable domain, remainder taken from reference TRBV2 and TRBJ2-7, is EPEVTQTPSHQVTQMGQEVILRCVPISNHLYFYWYRQILGQKVEFLVSFYNNEISEKSEIFDDQFSVERPDGSNFTLKIRSTKLEDSAMYFCASSGGQRRSYEQYFGPGTRLTVT.

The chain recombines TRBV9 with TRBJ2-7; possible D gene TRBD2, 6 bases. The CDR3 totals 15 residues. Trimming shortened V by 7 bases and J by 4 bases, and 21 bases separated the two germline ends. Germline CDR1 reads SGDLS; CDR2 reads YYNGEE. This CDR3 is CASGEGWEAGYEQYF. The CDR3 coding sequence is TGTGCCAGCGGAGAGGGGTGGGAGGCCGGGTACGAGCAGTACTTC.

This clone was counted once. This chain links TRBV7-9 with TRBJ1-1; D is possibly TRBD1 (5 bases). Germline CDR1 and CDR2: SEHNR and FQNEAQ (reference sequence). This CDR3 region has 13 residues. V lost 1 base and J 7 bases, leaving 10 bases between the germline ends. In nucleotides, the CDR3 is TGTGCCAGCAGCTTAGTTGCGGGGGATGAAGCTTTCTTT. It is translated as CASSLVAGDEAFF.

The CDR3 protein is CASSTQGAVTEAFF. The CDR3 region has the DNA TGTGCCAGCAGCACACAGGGGGCGGTCACTGAAGCTTTCTTT. The gene calls are TRBV7-9 and TRBJ1-1, with 9 bases identical to TRBD1. J gave up 4 bases and V 5 bases, and 5 bases lay outside the gene matches. In germline, CDR1 is SEHNR, CDR2 FQNEAQ (reference sequence). The CDR3 covers 14 residues.

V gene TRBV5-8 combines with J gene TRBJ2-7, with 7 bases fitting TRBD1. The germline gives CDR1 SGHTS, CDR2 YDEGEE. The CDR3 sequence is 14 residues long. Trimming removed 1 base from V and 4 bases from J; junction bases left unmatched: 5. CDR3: CASSLLGRGYEQYF. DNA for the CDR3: TGTGCCAGCAGCTTGTTGGGCAGGGGGTACGAGCAGTACTTC.

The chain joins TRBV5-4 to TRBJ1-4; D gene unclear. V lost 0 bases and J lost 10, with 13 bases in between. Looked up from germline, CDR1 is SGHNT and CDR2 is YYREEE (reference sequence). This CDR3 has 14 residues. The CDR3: CASSLAILSGKLFF. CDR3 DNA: TGTGCCAGCAGCTTGGCCATCTTGTCGGGAAAACTGTTTTTT. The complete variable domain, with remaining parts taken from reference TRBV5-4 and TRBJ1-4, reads ETGVTQSPTHLIKTRGQQVTLRCSSQSGHNTVSWYQQALGQGPQFIFQYYREEENGRGNFPPRFSGLQFPNYSSELNVNALELDDSALYLCASSLAILSGKLFFGSGTQLSVL.

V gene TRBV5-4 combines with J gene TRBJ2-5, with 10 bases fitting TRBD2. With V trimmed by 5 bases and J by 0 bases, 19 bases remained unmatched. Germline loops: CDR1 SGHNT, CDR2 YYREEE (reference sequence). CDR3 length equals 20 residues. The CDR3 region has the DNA TGTGCCAGCAGGCCTCGGGGGGCTAGCGGGAGCCCCTCGTACCAAGAGACCCAGTACTTC. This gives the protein CASRPRGASGSPSYQETQYF.

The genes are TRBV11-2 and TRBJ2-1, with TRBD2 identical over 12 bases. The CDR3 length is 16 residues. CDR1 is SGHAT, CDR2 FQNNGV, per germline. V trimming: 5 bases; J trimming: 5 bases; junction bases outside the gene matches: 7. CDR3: CASSKPGLAGNNEQFF. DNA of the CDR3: TGTGCCAGCAGCAAACCGGGACTAGCGGGTAACAATGAGCAGTTCTTC.

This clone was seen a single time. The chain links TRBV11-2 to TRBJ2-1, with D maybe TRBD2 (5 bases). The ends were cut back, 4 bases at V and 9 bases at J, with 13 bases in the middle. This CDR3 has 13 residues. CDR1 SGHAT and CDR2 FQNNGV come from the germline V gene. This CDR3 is CASSSLAPAEQFF. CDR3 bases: TGTGCCAGCAGCTCCCTAGCACCGGCTGAGCAGTTCTTC.

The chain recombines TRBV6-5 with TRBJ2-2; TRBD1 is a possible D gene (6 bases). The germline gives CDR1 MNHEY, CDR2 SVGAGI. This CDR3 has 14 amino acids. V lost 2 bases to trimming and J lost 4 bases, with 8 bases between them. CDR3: CASSYGQSTGELFF. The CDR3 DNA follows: TGTGCCAGCAGTTACGGACAGTCCACCGGGGAGCTGTTTTTT.